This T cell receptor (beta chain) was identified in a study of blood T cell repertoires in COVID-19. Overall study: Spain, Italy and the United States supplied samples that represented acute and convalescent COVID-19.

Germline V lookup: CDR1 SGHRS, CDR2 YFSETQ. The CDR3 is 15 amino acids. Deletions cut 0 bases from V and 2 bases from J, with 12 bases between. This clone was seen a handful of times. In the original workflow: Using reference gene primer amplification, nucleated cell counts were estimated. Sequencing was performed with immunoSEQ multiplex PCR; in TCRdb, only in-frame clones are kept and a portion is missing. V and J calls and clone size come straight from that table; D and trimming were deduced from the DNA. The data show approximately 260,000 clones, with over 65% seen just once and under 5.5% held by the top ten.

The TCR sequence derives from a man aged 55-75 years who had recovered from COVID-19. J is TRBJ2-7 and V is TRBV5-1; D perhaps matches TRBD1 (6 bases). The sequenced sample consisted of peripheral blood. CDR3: CASSLGGGPPYEQYF. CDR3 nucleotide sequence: TGCGCCAGCAGCTTGGGAGGGGGACCCCCCTACGAGCAGTACTTC.